The entry below gives a single T cell receptor beta chain sequence along with its context. The entry originates in a study of blood T cell repertoires in COVID-19. Study overall: Donors in the United States, Italy and Spain gave samples during acute or convalescent COVID-19.

V was cut by 9 bases and J by 3 bases, with 17 bases left in between. The CDR3 extends over 15 amino acids. The germline gives CDR1 SEHNR, CDR2 FQNEAQ (reference sequence). Per the authors' pipeline: Counts of nucleated cells, estimated from reference gene primer amplification, were obtained. This table comes from immunoSEQ multiplex PCR, and its TCRdb copy is limited to in-frame clones, with some not included. V, J and clone size derive from that table, while D and trimming were established from the DNA sequence. The sample has 130,000 to 150,000 clones, about 88% seen once. The chain carries TRBV7-9 and TRBJ2-2; D possibly corresponds to TRBD2 (6 bases). The TCR originated in a human donor with acute or convalescent COVID-19. The donor label of this sample is uncertain. The sample comprised peripheral blood. CDR3 nucleotide sequence: TGTGCCAGTCAGATTCCGGGGGTCGACACCGGGGAGCTGTTTTTT. This sequence encodes CASQIPGVDTGELFF.